One and the same sample provided the 18 T cell receptor beta chains below, sequenced in a study of T cell repertoires in ileal Crohn's disease. Clones were read by immunoSEQ multiplex PCR, and TCRdb kept only the in-frame ones, dropping some. This table holds roughly 31,000 clones, over 75% found once. The sample comprised ileal tissue. The origin of the receptors is an adult with Crohn's disease.

This chain uses TRBV6-1 with TRBJ1-1; 10 bases are shared with TRBD1. This CDR3 contains 15 residues. Germline CDR1 MNHNS, CDR2 SASEGT. V lost 6 bases, J lost 4 bases, and 8 bases stayed unmatched. DNA for the CDR3: TGTGCCAGCAGAAGGACAGGGGGTAGGGGCACTGAAGCTTTCTTT. As protein: CASRRTGGRGTEAFF.

The chain couples TRBV6-1 to TRBJ2-1, with D maybe TRBD1 (5 bases). The V gene lost 4 bases and the J gene lost 6 bases, with 13 bases spanning the gap. There are 14 residues in the CDR3. Germline values: CDR1 MNHNS, CDR2 SASEGT. The CDR3 nucleotides are TGTGCCAGCAGTGGGACAATTTCTATCAATGAGCAGTTCTTC. Translated: CASSGTISINEQFF.

The chain uses TRBV5-1 and TRBJ2-3, with TRBD2 matching 16 bases. The CDR3 runs 17 residues. Germline CDR1 is SGHRS and CDR2 is YFSETQ. The ends lost 3 bases at V and 4 bases at J; junction bases unmatched: 5. CDR3 amino acids: CASSSSGLAGGPDTQYF. CDR3 nucleotide sequence: TGCGCCAGCAGCTCCTCGGGACTAGCGGGGGGGCCAGATACGCAGTATTTT.

The V call is TRBV5-1, the J call TRBJ1-1; possibly TRBD1 for D (6 bases). Germline values: CDR1 SGHRS, CDR2 YFSETQ. This CDR3 region has 15 residues. The germline V and J ends were trimmed by 4 bases and 1 base, with 14 bases remaining between them. CDR3 loop: CASSGGSIPNTEAFF. The CDR3 nucleotides read TGCGCCAGCAGCGGGGGCTCTATCCCGAACACTGAAGCTTTCTTT.

The chain links TRBV6-5 to TRBJ2-5; D may be TRBD1 (7 bases). The CDR3 has 15 residues. The V gene's germline CDR1 is MNHEY and CDR2 SVGAGI. The V gene lost 7 bases and the J gene lost 5 bases, with 20 bases spanning the gap. CDR3 nucleotides: TGTGCCAGCACCCAGGGGGGCAGGGGAACGGAGACCCAGTACTTC. Translated, it gives CASTQGGRGTETQYF.

The chain links TRBV18 to TRBJ1-1; 7 positions agree with TRBD1. The trim removed 4 bases at V and 6 bases at J, leaving 8 bases unmatched. Germline values: CDR1 KGHSH, CDR2 LQKENI. This CDR3 spans 14 amino acids. The CDR3 here is CASSLRQGIAEAFF. The CDR3 DNA sequence: TGTGCCAGCTCACTCCGACAGGGTATAGCTGAAGCTTTCTTT.

This clone showed up just once. Other DNA sequences in this specimen translate into the identical CDR3. The J gene is TRBJ2-7, the V gene TRBV7-3, with TRBD2 as a possible D gene (6 bases). Trimming pared 2 bases from V and 3 bases from J, leaving 17 bases between. This CDR3 has 16 residues. Germline-derived CDR1 and CDR2 are SGHTA and FQGTGA. Here the CDR3 DNA reads TGTGCCAGCAGCTTAGATTCCGGGACTGGCTACTACGAGCAGTACTTC. This encodes CASSLDSGTGYYEQYF.

This chain joins TRBV21-1 and TRBJ2-5; TRBD2 is the table's D call and was not checked against the DNA. TRBV21-1 is a pseudogene locus. This CDR3 contains 14 residues. CDR3 sequence (DNA): TGTGCCAGCAGCAAAGCGCGGCGGGGGGAGACCCAGTACTTC. This sequence encodes CASSKARRGETQYF.

In its sample, this clone was seen a few times. The rearrangement uses TRBV27 and TRBJ2-1; D gene uncertain. Trimming took 2 bases from V and 2 from J, leaving 10 bases between them. The CDR3 has 15 residues. Germline CDR1 and CDR2: MNHEY and SMNVEV (reference sequence). The chain's CDR3 is CASSLGQTPYNEQFF. The CDR3 nucleotides are TGTGCCAGCAGTTTAGGGCAAACACCCTACAATGAGCAGTTCTTC.

The V gene is TRBV6-1, the J gene TRBJ1-2; D is uncertain. Germline CDR1 MNHNS, CDR2 SASEGT. Trimming pared 2 bases from V and 4 bases from J, leaving 8 bases between. This CDR3 contains 13 residues. CDR3 sequence reads: CASSETGSYGYTF. In nucleotides, the CDR3 is TGTGCCAGCAGTGAAACGGGGAGCTATGGCTACACCTTC.

This chain connects TRBV7-9 to TRBJ2-7; TRBD1 might be the D (5 bases). Deletions cut 4 bases from V and 4 bases from J, with 11 bases between. The CDR3 has 13 amino acids. Germline V gene sequence: CDR1 SEHNR, CDR2 FQNEAQ (reference sequence). CDR3: CASSSGSTYEQYF. For the CDR3, the DNA is TGTGCCAGCAGCTCAGGGTCGACTTACGAGCAGTACTTC.

This clone was detected a few times. This rearrangement joins TRBV4-1 to TRBJ2-1; TRBD2 aligns across 8 bases. With V trimmed by 0 bases and J by 8 bases, 9 bases remained unmatched. CDR3 size: 16 residues. Per germline, CDR1 MGHRA and CDR2 YSYEKL. Written as DNA, the CDR3 is TGCGCCAGCAGCCAAGACCCTGGACTAGCAATCGATGAGCAGTTCTTC. Translation gives CASSQDPGLAIDEQFF.

The rearrangement uses TRBV5-4 and TRBJ1-2; 7 bases match TRBD1. J lost 6 bases, V lost 3 bases, and 5 bases had no gene match. Germline V gene sequence: CDR1 SGHNT, CDR2 YYREEE (reference sequence). The CDR3 runs to 13 residues. CDR3 coding DNA: TGTGCCAGCAGCTCACAGGGGCCTCATGGCTACACCTTC. As protein: CASSSQGPHGYTF.

This chain joins TRBV5-8 and TRBJ2-6; D perhaps matches TRBD2 (5 bases). V lost 5 bases and J 0 bases, leaving 12 bases between the germline ends. This CDR3 contains 16 residues. Germline V gene data show CDR1 as SGHTS and CDR2 as YDEGEE. CDR3 nucleotide sequence: TGTGCCAGCAGAGATAGGAGGAGCTCTGGGGCCAACGTCCTGACTTTC. It specifies CASRDRRSSGANVLTF.

With regard to this clone: Additional DNA sequences in this sample encode the identical CDR3. The genes are TRBV5-1 and TRBJ2-3; 10 nucleotides line up with TRBD2. Trimming took 4 bases from V and 5 from J; bases not matched to a gene: 4. There are 14 residues in the CDR3. Germline V gives CDR1 SGHRS, CDR2 YFSETQ. The CDR3: CASSPSGSGDTQYF. Here the CDR3 DNA reads TGCGCCAGCAGCCCTAGCGGGAGCGGAGATACGCAGTATTTT.

The chain recombines TRBV4-1 with TRBJ2-2; D gene uncertain. The V end lost 5 bases, the J end lost 5 bases, and 18 bases lay between the germline ends. From germline, CDR1 is MGHRA and CDR2 YSYEKL. The length of the CDR3 is 16 residues. CDR3 loop: CASSARWLVITGELFF. The CDR3 DNA reads TGCGCCAGCAGCGCTAGGTGGCTAGTAATAACCGGGGAGCTGTTTTTT.

In this sample, this clone turned up a few times. The V and J genes are TRBV6-1 and TRBJ1-5, with a possible D match to TRBD1 (5 bases). Germline CDR1 MNHNS, CDR2 SASEGT. Between the trimmed V and J ends, which lost 9 bases and 0 bases, there was a span of 15 bases. The CDR3 loop spans 15 amino acids. The CDR3 DNA follows: TGTGCCAGTTCCCTGGAGGGGTATAGCAATCAGCCCCAGCATTTT. Translation gives CASSLEGYSNQPQHF.

V gene TRBV10-1 combines with J gene TRBJ1-3; D unclear. Trimming cost V 10 bases and J 3 bases, with 4 bases left between them. This CDR3 region has 10 residues. CDR1 and CDR2 (germline): WNHNN, SYGVQD (reference sequence). CDR3 sequence (DNA): TGCGCCACCCATGGAAACACCATATATTTT. Its translation: CATHGNTIYF.